This record concerns one T cell receptor beta chain sequence. These data originate in a study of T-cell memory formation after mild COVID-19. TCRdb reprocessed the 5' RACE reads via MiXCR and lists one record per CDR3 protein. The data hold around 320,000 distinct CDR3 sequences, with 28% observed a single time. Sequences were obtained from PBMCs or a T cell subset sorted from them (not recorded which). This TCR derives from an adult woman who had mild COVID-19 (a few samples of this study predate the infection). Cell type and time point are not known.

CDR3 DNA: TGTGCCAGCAGCTTAGATGTAGCGGGAGGGAACGAGCAGTACTTC. Amino acid sequence: CASSLDVAGGNEQYF. The chain recombines TRBV7-2 with TRBJ2-7; 11 nucleotides agree with TRBD2. Germline CDR1 reads SGHTA; CDR2 reads FQGNSA. This CDR3 has 15 amino acids. With V trimmed by 1 base and J by 5 bases, 4 bases remained unmatched.